These 18 T cell receptor beta chains were all obtained from the same sample, sequenced in a study of T cell responses to AZD1222 COVID-19 vaccine. Using immunoSEQ multiplex PCR, the repertoire was profiled, and TCRdb retains in-frame clones only, with some absent. The data contain 77,000 or so clones, 80% to 90% of them seen just once; the ten biggest clones take up just over 30%. Sequences were derived from peripheral blood, sampled on day 0 of AZD1222 vaccination. These receptors originate from an adult in good health.

The chain uses TRBV19 and TRBJ2-7, with unresolved D. The CDR3 is 16 residues long. CDR1 is LNHDA, CDR2 SQIVND, per germline (reference sequence). The V gene lost 4 bases and the J gene lost 2 bases, with 18 bases spanning the gap. The CDR3 is CASSKGVSARTYEQYF. Here the CDR3 DNA reads TGTGCCAGTAGTAAGGGTGTTTCCGCGAGGACCTACGAGCAGTACTTC.

V is TRBV6-6 and J is TRBJ1-4; D is undetermined. Trimming took off 6 bases at V and 3 bases at J, with 8 bases between the two ends. CDR3 length equals 13 residues. CDR1 is MNHNY and CDR2 is SVGAGI in the germline V gene (reference sequence). CDR3 residues: CASRTAANEKLFF. DNA for the CDR3: TGTGCCAGCAGGACGGCCGCTAATGAAAAACTGTTTTTT.

This CDR3 reads CASRGDTGISSYEQYF. The CDR3 nucleotides read TGTGCCAGCAGAGGAGATACAGGGATTAGCTCCTACGAGCAGTACTTC. The V gene is TRBV21-1, the J gene TRBJ2-7; the DNA was not compared with TRBD1, the D call given in the table. TRBV21-1 is annotated as a pseudogene. This CDR3 has 16 residues.

This chain connects TRBV6-6 to TRBJ2-3; 8 bases agree with TRBD1. Germline lookup yields CDR1 MNHNY and CDR2 SVGAGI (reference sequence). Unmatched junction bases numbered 3, after V lost 5 bases and J lost 5 bases. The CDR3 runs to 13 residues. The CDR3 reads CASSADRGDTQYF. Written as DNA, the CDR3 is TGTGCCAGCAGTGCAGACAGGGGAGATACGCAGTATTTT.

This sequence joins TRBV4-2 and TRBJ1-5; D gene uncertain. Germline CDR1 reads LGHNA; CDR2 reads YNFKEQ. V lost 0 bases, J lost 4 bases, and 1 base lay in between. The CDR3 contains 12 residues. The CDR3, as DNA: TGTGCCAGCAGCCAAGAGAATCAGCCCCAGCATTTT. It yields the protein CASSQENQPQHF.

The chain recombines TRBV5-1 with TRBJ2-1; 10 bases are a match to TRBD2. Per germline, CDR1 SGHRS and CDR2 YFSETQ. After removal of 3 bases from V and 4 bases from J, the junction contained 4 bases not matched to a gene. The CDR3 runs to 15 residues. CDR3 residues: CASSSGLAEYNEQFF. In DNA, the CDR3 is TGCGCCAGCAGCTCCGGACTAGCGGAGTACAATGAGCAGTTCTTC.

The rearrangement links TRBV10-3 to TRBJ1-2; tentatively, D is TRBD1 (6 bases). V lost 11 bases and J 7 bases, leaving 17 bases between the germline ends. Germline CDR1 reads ENHRY; CDR2 reads SYGVKD. This CDR3 spans 12 amino acids. CDR3 DNA: TGTGCCGCTACCAAGGGGGGCCTTGGCTACACCTTC. It is translated as CAATKGGLGYTF.

The chain is built from TRBV6-5 and TRBJ2-1, with D hard to call. Germline CDR1 and CDR2: MNHEY and SVGAGI. Trimming removed 7 bases at V and 0 bases at J, with 13 bases between. This CDR3 region has 15 residues. As DNA, the CDR3 is TGTGCCAGCACCCTCGGGCAGGCCTCCTACAATGAGCAGTTCTTC. Translated, it gives CASTLGQASYNEQFF.

This clone was seen a handful of times. V usage is TRBV10-2 and J usage is TRBJ2-7; the D gene could be TRBD1 or TRBD2 (5 bases each). The germline V and J ends were trimmed by 8 bases and 6 bases, with 11 bases remaining between them. CDR1 is WSHSY, CDR2 SAAADI, per germline. This CDR3 comprises 11 residues. The CDR3 loop reads CASGDLGEQYF. The DNA of the CDR3 is TGCGCCAGCGGGGACCTGGGCGAGCAGTACTTC.

The chain joins TRBV3-1 (or the pseudogene TRBV3-2) to TRBJ2-2; D gene uncertain. V was cut by 2 bases and J by 3 bases, with 1 base left in between. Germline CDR1 and CDR2: LGHDT and YNNKEL (reference sequence). The CDR3 is made up of 12 amino acids. CDR3 loop: CASSQYTGELFF. CDR3 DNA sequence: TGTGCCAGCAGCCAATACACCGGGGAGCTGTTTTTT.

The chain has TRBV7-9 and TRBJ2-1; 7 bases are a match to TRBD1. CDR1 SEHNR and CDR2 FQNEAQ come from the germline V gene (reference sequence). V shed 5 bases and J 0 bases; nucleotides not matched to a gene: 13. The CDR3 spans 18 residues. This CDR3 is CASSQPNRGRASYNEQFF. Here the CDR3 DNA reads TGTGCCAGCAGCCAGCCTAACAGGGGTCGGGCCTCCTACAATGAGCAGTTCTTC. The full variable domain, its missing parts supplied by reference TRBV7-9 and TRBJ2-1, is DTGVSQNPRHKITKRGQNVTFRCDPISEHNRLYWYRQTLGQGPEFLTYFQNEAQLEKSRLLSDRFSAERPKGSFSTLEIQRTEQGDSAMYLCASSQPNRGRASYNEQFFGPGTRLTVL.

This rearrangement joins TRBV20-1 to TRBJ2-3; D ambiguous. Trimming shortened V by 7 bases and J by 2 bases, and 7 bases separated the two germline ends. The CDR3 sequence is 11 residues long. The germline CDR1 and CDR2 sequences are DFQATT and SNEGSKA (reference sequence). The CDR3 is CSVVYTDTQYF. The DNA for the CDR3 is TGCAGTGTTGTATACACAGATACGCAGTATTTT.

This sequence joins TRBV6-5 and TRBJ1-5; D not resolved. The germline V gene encodes CDR1 MNHEY and CDR2 SVGAGI. V was clipped by 2 bases and J by 5 bases, with 10 bases between them. There are 14 residues in the CDR3. Written as DNA, the CDR3 is TGTGCCAGCAGTTACCATGAGCTGTATCAGCCCCAGCATTTT. It is translated as CASSYHELYQPQHF.

V gene TRBV28 combines with J gene TRBJ1-3; D perhaps matches TRBD1 (6 bases). Germline assignment: CDR1 MDHEN and CDR2 SYDVKM. The CDR3 length is 16 residues. V shed 6 bases and J shed 2 bases, with 17 bases lying between them. CDR3 bases: TGTGCCAGCAGGCCCCGACAGGTTTTAACTGGAAACACCATATATTTT. Protein product: CASRPRQVLTGNTIYF. Full variable domain (rest looked up from reference TRBV28 and TRBJ1-3): DVKVTQSSRYLVKRTGEKVFLECVQDMDHENMFWYRQDPGLGLRLIYFSYDVKMKEKGDIPEGYSVSREKKERFSLILESASTNQTSMYLCASRPRQVLTGNTIYFGEGSWLTVV.

The gene calls are TRBV11-2 and TRBJ2-1, with 10 bases identical to TRBD2. Germline V lookup: CDR1 SGHAT, CDR2 FQNNGV. This CDR3 spans 17 amino acids. V lost 8 bases, J lost 2 bases, and 12 bases stayed unmatched. CDR3 nucleotides: TGTGCCAGCTCCAGCCCGTTAGCGGGAGGAACCTACAATGAGCAGTTCTTC. The encoded protein is CASSSPLAGGTYNEQFF. Together with reference TRBV11-2 and TRBJ2-1, the CDR3 gives the full variable domain: EAGVAQSPRYKIIEKRQSVAFWCNPISGHATLYWYQQILGQGPKLLIQFQNNGVVDDSQLPKDRFSAERLKGVDSTLKIQPAKLEDSAVYLCASSSPLAGGTYNEQFFGPGTRLTVL.

The V gene is TRBV28, the J gene TRBJ1-2; D unresolved. CDR3 length equals 13 residues. In germline, CDR1 is MDHEN, CDR2 SYDVKM. Trimming pared 5 bases from V and 4 bases from J, leaving 11 bases between. The CDR3 protein is CASSPRAVYGYTF. The CDR3 nucleotides are TGTGCCAGCAGTCCTCGAGCAGTCTATGGCTACACCTTC.

The chain's CDR3 is CATMPRGANEKLFF. The CDR3 nucleotides read TGTGCCACCATGCCCAGGGGCGCTAATGAAAAACTGTTTTTT. The rearrangement uses TRBV19 and TRBJ1-4; weak D call: TRBD1 (6 bases). Germline CDR1 LNHDA, CDR2 SQIVND (reference sequence). The germline V and J ends were trimmed by 10 bases and 3 bases, with 15 bases remaining between them. CDR3 length equals 14 residues.

The rearrangement joins TRBV11-2 to TRBJ2-3; the D is unclear. The germline V and J ends were trimmed by 1 base and 4 bases, with 9 bases remaining between them. The CDR3 contains 14 residues. Germline-derived CDR1 and CDR2 are SGHAT and FQNNGV. CDR3 amino acids: CASSLGGVPDTQYF. CDR3 DNA sequence: TGTGCCAGCAGCTTAGGTGGGGTGCCAGATACGCAGTATTTT.